This T cell receptor beta chain was documented in a study of shared clonotypes between healthy human individuals. Sequencing used immunoSEQ multiplex PCR; TCRdb keeps in-frame clones, though not all of them. The table lists about 600,000 clones, less than 98% of them singletons, with 0.045% to 0.07% in the top ten. A word on this clone: Its antigen remains unidentified.

Regarding the study as a whole: Donors were few, which limited the genetic and exposure-history diversity represented. The sharing of approximately 5.1% of naive CD4 clonotypes was seen across a handful of donors.

The CDR3 totals 16 residues. Looked up from germline, CDR1 is SGHDT and CDR2 is YYEEEE. The V gene lost 3 bases and the J gene lost 0 bases, with 15 bases spanning the gap. The receptor was derived from a woman aged 25-40 years in good health. The chain combines TRBV5-6 with TRBJ2-5; D is possibly TRBD1 (7 bases). Input material: naive CD4+ T cells sorted from blood. Regarding subset: CD45RA+ positively selected. CDR3 in amino acids: CASSWRGQSYQETQYF. CDR3 DNA sequence: TGTGCCAGCAGCTGGCGGGGACAGAGCTACCAAGAGACCCAGTACTTC.